This T cell receptor (beta chain) was obtained from a study of blood T cell repertoires in COVID-19. About the study: Samples taken during acute and convalescent COVID-19 were collected in the United States, Italy and Spain. The analysed material was cDNA or gDNA that came from T cells, B-cell-depleted T cells, or PBMCs.

The germline V and J ends were trimmed by 6 bases and 5 bases, with 16 bases remaining between them. CDR1 LNHDA and CDR2 SQIVND come from the germline V gene (reference sequence). The CDR3 totals 15 residues. Authors' data handling: The assay estimated nucleated cells by amplifying reference gene primers. Method: immunoSEQ multiplex PCR; TCRdb's copy keeps in-frame clones and lacks some. V and J calls and clone size are copied from that table; D and trimming were computed from the DNA. The table includes around 200,000 clones, around 88% detected once. The rearrangement joins TRBV19 to TRBJ2-2, with D maybe TRBD2 (6 bases). The material sequenced was peripheral blood. The clonotype originates from a woman aged 45-65 years with acute or convalescent COVID-19. The CDR3 nucleotides are TGTGCCAGTAGGCCCGGGGGTGGAATAACCGGGGAGCTGTTTTTT. It encodes CASRPGGGITGELFF. Full variable domain (remainder filled in from reference TRBV19 and TRBJ2-2): DGGITQSPKYLFRKEGQNVTLSCEQNLNHDAMYWYRQDPGQGLRLIYYSQIVNDFQKGDIAEGYSVSREKKESFPLTVTSAQKNPTAFYLCASRPGGGITGELFFGEGSRLTVL.